One TCR beta chain is described in this entry. This receptor's antigen is unknown. The input lacks base qualities; no much larger clone sits a single base away. TCRbeta CDR3 regions were amplified from genomic DNA by means of the immunoSEQ Assay, a bias-controlled multiplex PCR. The paper's data handling went like this. Within the assay, amplification of reference gene primers was used to estimate how many nucleated cells each sample contained. To quantify the absolute abundance of each unique TCRbeta CDR3 rearrangement, sequence reads were collapsed and filtered. For each sample, productive Simpson clonality was calculated as the square root of Simpson's diversity index across productive rearrangements. TCRdb took this table from immuneACCESS and kept in-frame rearrangements with V and J called. Such tables lack part of the clones; where checked against another copy, unresolved V genes explain under half of the gap, and the rest is unexplained. V and J calls and clone size are given by that table; D and trimming were obtained from the DNA. This sample lists more than 300,000 clones; 70% to 90% were detected once. The ten largest make up 8.5% to 12% of the sample.

The germline V gene yields SQVTM for CDR1 and ANQGSEA for CDR2. At the junction V is shortened by 5 bases and J by 0 bases; bases outside the gene matches: 6. Reading from cysteine to phenylalanine, the CDR3 counts 15 amino acids. The only DNA kept is the CDR3, 45 bases in frame from the first base. The data belong to a study of blood T cell repertoires in COVID-19 (dated by TCRdb to about 2020). The study in broad terms: The collaborator samples originated in the United States, Italy and Spain and spanned the acute and convalescent phases of COVID-19. The repertoires were released in a freely available public database meant as a resource for research on the immune response to SARS-CoV-2. Subjects who had been exposed to COVID-19, were actively infected with it, or had recovered from it provided the deeply sampled blood TCRbeta repertoires that made up the dataset. The material from the prospective study consisted of cDNA or gDNA derived from T cells, B-cell-depleted T cells, or PBMCs. The samples were drawn from two sources: the first 160 participants of the ongoing ImmuneRACE study, and 1,254 subjects contributed by 6 global collaborators. Sample metadata almost always included a de-identified subject ID, COVID-19 status, age in years and sex. Where available, HLA class I and class II types were obtained from metadata supplied by the sample provider rather than from assay-based typing. Paper-wide results and their limitations: Clinical and demographic metadata were provided uncurated, with the amount varying by source and participant.

One collaborating source in Seattle enrolled patients while the patients were actively infected and followed the patients over time throughout the course of disease. Whole blood was collected in K2EDTA tubes by collaborating institutions according to the institutions' own protocols. Collaborator samples were shipped for TCRbeta analysis as frozen whole blood, isolated PBMCs, or DNA extracted from either sample type. The sequence was obtained from a woman aged 25 to 39 with COVID-19, enrolled during active disease. The chain employs TRBV29-1 and TRBJ2-3; TRBD2 fits 9 bases in the junction. The material sequenced was peripheral blood. Here is the DNA: TGCAGCGTTCTTAGCGGGAGACGCAGCACAGATACGCAGTATTTT. This is translated as CSVLSGRRSTDTQYF.